A selection of T cell receptor beta chains follows, all from one sample in a study of metastatic and nonmetastatic thyroid tumors. TCRdb re-analyzed the PCR reads through MiXCR. The profile shows 40,000 to 50,000 clones, around 10% of them singletons. The sequencing sample was made of blood. The receptors here all came from a male donor with papillary thyroid cancer or a benign thyroid nodule (not recorded which). Some clones in this sample may be carry-over from other donors' samples. Both conserved end residues are part of each CDR3. The D gene is left open where the match is weak. Clone size is stated in some rows and not others, as once, few, many or a class when expanded.

>many|13|TRBV7-7|.|TRBJ2-5
CASSSILAETQYF
TGTGCTAGCAGCTCTATCCTGGCGGAGACCCAGTACTTC
>many|13|TRBV20-1|.|TRBJ2-5
CSARETLRGTQYF
TGCAGTGCTAGAGAAACCTTGCGGGGGACCCAGTACTTC
>many|13|TRBV27|TRBD1|TRBJ1-2
CASGVGQVQHYTF
TGTGCCAGCGGAGTGGGACAGGTCCAACACTACACCTTC
>.|15|TRBV7-2|TRBD1|TRBJ1-5
CASSLNRGAEQPQHF
TGTGCCAGCAGCTTAAACAGGGGCGCGGAGCAGCCCCAGCATTTT
>many|12|TRBV2|.|TRBJ2-7
CASSQTAYEQYF
TGTGCCAGCAGTCAGACCGCCTACGAGCAGTACTTC
>.|14|TRBV2|.|TRBJ1-6
CASNFWGPNSPLHF
TGTGCCAGCAATTTTTGGGGCCCGAATTCACCCCTCCACTTT
>many|15|TRBV28|TRBD1|TRBJ2-4
CASSYPGQSKNIQYF
TGTGCCAGCAGTTACCCGGGACAGTCCAAAAACATTCAGTACTTC
>many|13|TRBV9|.|TRBJ1-1
CASSVEVGSEAFF
TGTGCCAGCAGCGTAGAAGTCGGCAGTGAAGCTTTCTTT
>many|13|TRBV20-1|.|TRBJ1-5
CSARLQGNQPQHF
TGCAGTGCTAGGTTACAGGGCAATCAGCCCCAGCATTTT
>many|15|TRBV5-1|TRBD2|TRBJ2-3
CASRTSGSITDTQYF
TGCGCCAGTAGGACTAGCGGGAGCATCACGGATACGCAGTATTTT
>many|12|TRBV29-1|.|TRBJ2-7
CSVEFNSYEQYF
TGCAGCGTTGAGTTTAACTCCTACGAGCAGTACTTC
>many|15|TRBV12-3/TRBV12-4|TRBD2|TRBJ2-1
CASTPREGRRNEQFF
TGTGCCAGCACCCCTCGGGAGGGCCGCCGGAATGAGCAGTTCTTC
>.|20|TRBV13|.|TRBJ2-5
CASSRGLPFDSSTLKETQYF
TGTGCCAGCAGCCGAGGATTGCCTTTTGACTCCTCGACCCTGAAAGAGACCCAGTACTTC
>few|15|TRBV6-2/TRBV6-3|TRBD1|TRBJ1-2
CASRWGQGDGYGYTF
TGTGCCAGCAGATGGGGACAGGGGGATGGCTATGGCTACACCTTC
>many|14|TRBV7-2|TRBD1|TRBJ2-7
CASSLGQGRYEQYF
TGTGCCAGCAGCTTGGGACAGGGGAGATACGAGCAGTACTTC
>many|13|TRBV5-1|.|TRBJ1-1
CASSPYVAGEAFF
TGCGCCAGCAGCCCCTACGTTGCGGGAGAAGCTTTCTTT
>medium-sized|14|TRBV28|.|TRBJ2-7
CASIPTAPSYEQYF
TGTGCCAGCATCCCGACAGCACCCTCCTACGAGCAGTACTTC
>few|14|TRBV20-1|.|TRBJ2-1
CSAKDSRNYNEQFF
TGCAGTGCTAAAGACAGTCGTAACTACAATGAGCAGTTCTTC
>many|13|TRBV2|TRBD1|TRBJ2-1
CASILDRANEQFF
TGTGCCAGCATCTTGGACAGGGCAAATGAGCAGTTCTTC
>many|16|TRBV15|TRBD1|TRBJ2-3
CATSKDRGLSTDTQYF
TGTGCCACCAGCAAGGACAGGGGGCTCAGCACAGATACGCAGTATTTT
>many|19|TRBV27|TRBD1|TRBJ1-1
CASSLLSRIQGVRNTEAFF
TGTGCCAGCAGTTTACTGTCTAGGATACAGGGGGTAAGGAACACTGAAGCTTTCTTT
>many|15|TRBV28|.|TRBJ2-5
CASSPRAIREETQYF
TGTGCCAGCAGTCCCCGGGCCATTCGGGAAGAGACCCAGTACTTC
>.|14|TRBV3-1|.|TRBJ2-7
CASSPRQWGYEQYF
TGTGCCAGCAGCCCGAGGCAGTGGGGATACGAGCAGTACTTC
>many|13|TRBV30|.|TRBJ1-6
CACQGGWNSPLHF
TGTGCCTGCCAGGGAGGTTGGAATTCACCCCTCCACTTT
>medium-sized|14|TRBV6-2/TRBV6-3|TRBD1|TRBJ1-5
CASRRGGGIQPQHF
TGTGCCAGCAGAAGAGGGGGCGGGATCCAGCCCCAGCATTTT
>once|17|TRBV19|TRBD2|TRBJ2-1
CASLQPSAGGPHNEQFF
TGTGCCAGCCTGCAACCTTCCGCGGGAGGGCCTCACAATGAGCAGTTCTTC
>few|14|TRBV12-3/TRBV12-4|.|TRBJ2-7
CASSALRGRYEQYF
TGTGCCAGCAGTGCCCTACGTGGGCGGTACGAGCAGTACTTC
>.|12|TRBV20-1|.|TRBJ1-2
CSARRSVVGYTF
TGCAGTGCTAGACGGTCCGTGGTAGGCTACACCTTC
>once|14|TRBV7-3|.|TRBJ2-7
CASSGMDGPYEQYF
TGTGCCAGCAGCGGAATGGACGGGCCCTACGAGCAGTACTTC
>many|14|TRBV7-9|TRBD1|TRBJ2-7
CASSLDRGSNEQYF
TGTGCCAGCAGCCTTGACAGGGGTAGTAACGAGCAGTACTTC
>many|14|TRBV5-1|TRBD1|TRBJ2-5
CASSTGQGGETQYF
TGCGCCAGCAGTACAGGACAGGGGGGTGAGACCCAGTACTTC
>many|15|TRBV19|.|TRBJ1-3
CASSKEGTSGNTIYF
TGTGCCAGTAGTAAAGAGGGAACGTCTGGAAACACCATATATTTT
>.|15|TRBV3-1|TRBD2|TRBJ2-7
CASSPRTSGKLEQYF
TGTGCCAGCAGCCCACGGACTAGCGGGAAGCTCGAGCAGTACTTC
>many|15|TRBV30|TRBD2|TRBJ2-3
CAWSGAGAAGDTQYF
TGTGCCTGGAGTGGGGCGGGAGCCGCGGGAGATACGCAGTATTTT
>few|13|TRBV28|.|TRBJ1-2
CASSPPDIHGYTF
TGTGCCAGCAGCCCTCCCGACATCCATGGCTACACCTTC
>many|13|TRBV7-9|.|TRBJ2-7
CASSLGADREQYF
TGTGCCAGCAGCTTGGGGGCCGATCGGGAGCAGTACTTC
>many|17|TRBV6-1|.|TRBJ1-6
CASSEALDGGRYSPLHF
TGTGCCAGCAGTGAAGCGCTAGATGGGGGAAGGTATTCACCCCTCCACTTT
>many|18|TRBV11-2|.|TRBJ2-5
CASSLDRRQGRTGETQYF
TGTGCCAGCAGCTTAGATCGGAGGCAGGGGCGAACCGGAGAGACCCAGTACTTC
>many|16|TRBV28|.|TRBJ1-3
CASSHPHHHSGNTIYF
TGTGCCAGCAGTCATCCTCACCACCACTCTGGAAACACCATATATTTT
>few|15|TRBV5-4|.|TRBJ2-5
CASSLRAGVGETQYF
TGTGCCAGCAGCTTGCGGGCAGGGGTTGGGGAGACCCAGTACTTC
>many|13|TRBV7-6|.|TRBJ1-1
CASSLDWRTEAFF
TGTGCCAGCAGCTTAGACTGGAGGACTGAAGCTTTCTTT
>many|13|TRBV2|TRBD1|TRBJ1-2
CASGNTGDYGYTF
TGTGCCAGCGGAAACACAGGGGACTATGGCTACACCTTC
>.|14|TRBV20-1|TRBD1|TRBJ1-1
CTGRRGQANTEAFF
TGCACCGGACGCAGAGGACAGGCAAACACTGAAGCTTTCTTT
>many|18|TRBV6-2/TRBV6-3|.|TRBJ2-3
CASSYSIGRSEVEDTQYF
TGTGCCAGCAGTTACTCGATTGGGCGTTCTGAGGTGGAAGATACGCAGTATTTT
>many|19|TRBV12-5|.|TRBJ1-2
CASGLRPGPGGLDDYGYTF
TGTGCTAGTGGTTTAAGGCCGGGGCCGGGCGGACTCGACGACTATGGCTACACCTTC
>many|16|TRBV4-2|TRBD2|TRBJ2-6
CASSPERGSGANVLTF
TGTGCCAGCAGCCCGGAGCGGGGCTCTGGGGCCAACGTCCTGACTTTC
>many|15|TRBV6-5|.|TRBJ1-3
CASSYAGTSGNTIYF
TGTGCCAGCAGTTACGCAGGGACCTCTGGAAACACCATATATTTT
>many|15|TRBV9|.|TRBJ2-1
CASSVAGHPYNEQFF
TGTGCCAGCAGCGTAGCGGGCCATCCCTACAATGAGCAGTTCTTC
>many|16|TRBV19|TRBD2|TRBJ2-7
CASSRVHLAGLYEQYF
TGTGCCAGTAGCCGGGTTCATCTAGCGGGGCTCTACGAGCAGTACTTC
>many|14|TRBV5-1|TRBD2|TRBJ2-5
CASSFGLAETIQYF
TGCGCCAGCAGCTTTGGACTAGCGGAAACGATCCAGTACTTC
>many|14|TRBV19|TRBD1|TRBJ1-2
CASSIRDRVDGYTF
TGTGCCAGTAGTATCCGGGACAGGGTGGATGGCTACACCTTC
>many|16|TRBV7-4|.|TRBJ1-3
CASSLLGIPYLNTIYF
TGTGCCAGCAGCTTGCTGGGGATTCCTTACCTTAACACCATATATTTT